Below are 4 T cell receptor beta chains sequenced from a single sample in a study of T cells in Graves' hyperthyroidism and ophthalmopathy. The source material, RNA transcripts, was used to amplify TCR beta CDR3 regions. Initially, a first-round RT-PCR of the TCR CDR3 employed the HTBI primer set. Via MiXCR, TCRdb re-called the multiplex PCR reads, giving one row per CDR3 protein. The sample lists around 450,000 distinct CDR3 sequences, approximately 13% occurring once. The sample taken for sequencing was blood. These receptors came from a woman aged 18-29 years with Graves' hyperthyroidism.

The chain has TRBV7-9 and TRBJ2-2; the D gene is possibly TRBD2 (7 bases). Between the trimmed V and J ends, which lost 5 bases and 5 bases, there was a span of 15 bases. The CDR3 loop spans 15 amino acids. Looked up from germline, CDR1 is SEHNR and CDR2 is FQNEAQ (reference sequence). For the CDR3, the DNA is TGTGCCAGCAGCCCTCCGGGGGGCAGGACCGGGGAGCTGTTTTTT. It is translated as CASSPPGGRTGELFF.

This clonotype has ten or more counts. The genes are TRBV27 and TRBJ2-7; D is perhaps TRBD1 or TRBD2 (6 bases each). Germline CDR1 MNHEY, CDR2 SMNVEV (reference sequence). V was shortened by 3 bases and J by 7 bases, with 13 bases between the two germline ends. The CDR3 length is 13 residues. For the CDR3, the DNA is TGTGCCAGCAGTTTTGGTGAGGGGGGTGAGCAGTACTTC. Translated, it gives CASSFGEGGEQYF.

This clonotype was counted ten times or more. The V gene is TRBV7-2, the J gene TRBJ2-1; D possibly corresponds to TRBD1 (5 bases). Germline CDR1 reads SGHTA; CDR2 reads FQGNSA. V dropped 5 bases and J dropped 2 bases, with 13 bases sitting between them. This CDR3 is built from 15 residues. Here the CDR3 reads CASSQFLGPYNEQFF. The CDR3 DNA reads as TGTGCCAGCAGCCAGTTTTTGGGGCCCTACAATGAGCAGTTCTTC. Complete variable domain (other parts from reference TRBV7-2 and TRBJ2-1): GAGVSQSPSNKVTEKGKDVELRCDPISGHTALYWYRQSLGQGLEFLIYFQGNSAPDKSGLPSDRFSAERTGGSVSTLTIQRTQQEDSAVYLCASSQFLGPYNEQFFGPGTRLTVL.

This clonotype came up many times. The gene calls are TRBV28 and TRBJ2-7; 9 nucleotides line up with TRBD1. The ends lost 6 bases at V and 3 bases at J; junction bases unmatched: 6. This CDR3 has 14 amino acids. CDR1 and CDR2 from the germline V gene are MDHEN and SYDVKM. The CDR3 DNA follows: TGTGCCAGCAGGCGGGACAGGGCCTTCTACGAGCAGTACTTC. Its protein is CASRRDRAFYEQYF.